This TCR beta chain originates from a study of cytomegalovirus exposure and HLA in healthy donors. Regarding the study as a whole: The CMV antigen specificity of a few CMV-associated chains was confirmed through in vitro analysis. One variant, a missense change in DCLRE1C, was linked in a later analysis to TCR beta V- and J-gene trimming. Serostatus for CMV was the only available immune exposure information. Later analysis identified several of the most significant clusters that appeared linked to common viral pathogens.

Researchers ran the PCR with 60 Vbeta and 13 Jbeta primers. Repertoires were generated with immunoSEQ multiplex PCR, while TCRdb's copy carries only in-frame clones and drops some. Of approximately 120,000 clones in the sample, 75% to 85% were seen once. Turning to this clone: Its antigen is undetermined.

The CDR3 runs to 13 residues. Germline assignment: CDR1 SQVTM and CDR2 ANQGSEA. V trimming: 8 bases; J trimming: 9 bases; junction bases outside the gene matches: 11. What was sequenced was PBMCs. The sequence derives from a man in his forties in good health and CMV-seronegative. The J gene is TRBJ2-1, the V gene TRBV29-1; 9 nucleotides match TRBD1. The CDR3 protein is CSLRDRAYSEQFF. CDR3 coding DNA: TGCAGCCTCCGGGACAGGGCTTATAGTGAGCAGTTCTTC.